The source of this TCR beta chain is a study of blood T cells in healthy people across ages. The individuals who served as donors were healthy Caucasians living in Russia, aged about 6 to 100. The germline gives CDR1 DFQATT, CDR2 SNEGSKA (reference sequence). The CDR3 sequence is 13 residues long. With a J-beta primer mix and a sample-barcoded 5' primer, a second PCR ran about 6 to 11 cycles. Each of the cDNA molecules was tagged by a template-switch adaptor with 12 random nucleotides. Using its own MiXCR run on the 5' RACE reads, TCRdb lists one record per CDR3 protein. Among about 1.6 million distinct CDR3 sequences, roughly a third were seen once, and the ten largest hold about 11%. Study findings and constraints: Calculation of diversity from one million T cells yielded estimates considered to be underestimates. Age brought a roughly linear fall in TCR beta diversity measured per million T cells.

Remarks on this clonotype: Its antigen remains unknown. Germline and junction disagree at one end, which may indicate a read error.

Source material: blood. The sequence derives from a woman aged 25 to 39 in good health. The chain joins TRBV20-1 to TRBJ2-3, with 7 bases that match TRBD2. CDR3 residues: CSASSAGSDAQYF. For the CDR3, the DNA is TGCAGTGCTAGTTCAGCGGGATCAGATGCGCAGTATTTT.